This TCR beta chain was identified in a study of shared clonotypes between healthy human individuals. Deletions cut 1 base from V and 5 bases from J, with 11 bases between. CDR1 SQVTM and CDR2 ANQGSEA come from the germline V gene. The CDR3 loop spans 13 amino acids. CD45RO-negative, CCR7-selected cells formed the naive CD8 fraction, which excluded terminally differentiated effector memory CD45RA+ cells. This clone is a singleton in its sample. The data were produced by immunoSEQ multiplex PCR, yet TCRdb's version contains in-frame clones alone and is incomplete. The sample shows about 580,000 clones, more than 95% of them seen only once.

This TCR derives from a man aged 25 to 40 in good health. The sample consisted of naive CD8+ T cells sorted from blood. This chain uses TRBV29-1 with TRBJ2-5; possibly TRBD2 for D (6 bases). CDR3: CSVEVRTTETQYF. The CDR3 DNA reads TGCAGCGTTGAAGTCAGGACTACCGAGACCCAGTACTTC.